This T cell receptor (beta chain) stems from a study of blood T cell repertoires in COVID-19 (dated by TCRdb to 2020 to 2021). Study-level background: The collaborator samples originated in the United States, Italy and Spain and spanned the acute and convalescent phases of COVID-19. The material from the prospective study consisted of cDNA or gDNA derived from T cells, B-cell-depleted T cells, or PBMCs. Deeply sampled blood TCRbeta repertoires from subjects exposed to, actively infected with, or recovered from COVID-19 were included in the dataset. The repertoires were released in a freely available public database intended as a resource for research on the immune response to SARS-CoV-2. Samples were obtained from the ongoing ImmuneRACE study (first 160 participants) and from 1,254 subjects provided by 6 global collaborators. Nearly every sample came with metadata listing a de-identified subject ID, COVID-19 status, age in years and sex. HLA class I and class II types, where available, came from metadata supplied by the sample provider rather than from assay-based typing. Beyond this particular receptor, the publication reports: The amount of clinical and demographic metadata varied by source and participant and was provided uncurated.

TCRbeta CDR3 regions were amplified from genomic DNA by means of the immunoSEQ Assay, a bias-controlled multiplex PCR. Per the authors' processing: The number of nucleated cells in each sample was estimated by amplification of reference gene primers within the assay. To quantify the absolute abundance of each unique TCRbeta CDR3 rearrangement, sequence reads were collapsed and filtered. For each sample, productive Simpson clonality was calculated by taking the square root of Simpson's diversity index across productive rearrangements. Held by TCRdb, this immuneACCESS table contains in-frame sequences only and omits some clones. Under half of the omission traces to an unresolved V gene where checked; the cause of the rest is unknown. The V and J calls and clone size were taken over from that table, and D and trimming were inferred from the DNA. The sample has fewer than 140,000 clones on record, 84% of them singletons. Jointly, the top ten make up 14% of the sample.

A word on this clone: It lacks a known antigen. One base away there is no much larger clone; base qualities are not given.

Whole blood was collected in K2EDTA tubes by collaborating institutions according to the institutions' own protocols. Collaborator samples were shipped for TCRbeta analysis as frozen whole blood, isolated PBMCs, or DNA extracted from either sample type. CDR1 and CDR2 are read off the germline V gene (reference sequence) as LGHDT and YNNKEL. Trimming removed 1 base from V and 5 bases from J; the gene matches leave 3 bases unexplained. From cysteine to phenylalanine, the CDR3 is 14 amino acids long. The DNA shown is the 42-base CDR3, in frame from base 1. This clonotype originated in a woman aged 55-69 years with acute or convalescent COVID-19. The chain is encoded by TRBV3-1 (or the pseudogene TRBV3-2) joined to TRBJ2-7; 9 central bases correspond to TRBD1. Sequenced: peripheral blood. CDR3 reads: CASSQGTGGNEQYF. The sequence in DNA is TGTGCCAGCAGCCAAGGAACAGGGGGCAACGAGCAGTACTTC.